One sample yielded the 6 T cell receptor beta chains listed below, sequenced in a study of control samples from healthy donors and cancer patients. TCRdb's table, derived via immunoSEQ multiplex PCR, lists solely in-frame clones and lacks some. The table lists 70,000 to 100,000 clones, 90% to 95% of them singletons. Sequencing was carried out using blood. These TCRs come from a man aged 45-65 years in good health.

The rearrangement links TRBV6-5 to TRBJ2-7; tentatively, D is TRBD1 (5 bases). The germline gives CDR1 MNHEY, CDR2 SVGAGI. Trimming took 5 bases from V and 3 from J, leaving 14 bases between them. CDR3 size: 14 residues. CDR3 DNA: TGTGCCAGCAGTATCGAACAGGCCAACTACGAGCAGTACTTC. Protein product: CASSIEQANYEQYF.

This clone was detected only a few times. The J gene is TRBJ1-3, the V gene TRBV29-1; D not certain. CDR1 is SQVTM and CDR2 is ANQGSEA in the germline V gene. Trimming took off 4 bases at V and 2 bases at J, with 9 bases between the two ends. The CDR3 has 13 residues. CDR3 amino acids: CSVVREAGNTIYF. The CDR3, as DNA: TGCAGCGTTGTTCGAGAGGCTGGAAACACCATATATTTT.

The rearrangement uses TRBV19 and TRBJ2-4; D is possibly TRBD2 (5 bases). The length of the CDR3 is 16 residues. Per germline, CDR1 LNHDA and CDR2 SQIVND (reference sequence). V was pared by 1 base and J by 0 bases, with 10 bases between. This CDR3 reads CASSIASGLAKNIQYF. The CDR3 DNA follows: TGTGCCAGTAGTATAGCCTCCGGACTAGCCAAAAACATTCAGTACTTC.

The chain has TRBV2 and TRBJ1-4, with D tentatively TRBD1 (6 bases). The CDR3 has 15 amino acids. Trimming shortened V by 6 bases and J by 8 bases, and 19 bases separated the two germline ends. The germline CDR1 and CDR2 sequences are SNHLY and FYNNEI. CDR3: CASSPRGGPFEKLFF. The CDR3 DNA follows: TGTGCCAGCAGCCCCCGGGGGGGGCCTTTCGAAAAACTGTTTTTT.

This rearrangement joins TRBV5-5 to TRBJ1-1; no clear D gene. Deletions cut 5 bases from V and 1 base from J, with 12 bases between. The CDR3 has 14 residues. Germline V CDR1 and CDR2: SGHKS, YYEKEE (reference sequence). The CDR3 coding sequence is TGTGCCAGCAGTGCCGGGCCGGGGAACACTGAAGCTTTCTTT. Amino acids: CASSAGPGNTEAFF.

The chain carries TRBV5-1 and TRBJ1-5; TRBD1 matches at 9 bases. V lost 0 bases to trimming and J lost 4 bases; unmatched junction nucleotides: 2. The CDR3 covers 15 residues. In germline, CDR1 is SGHRS, CDR2 YFSETQ. The CDR3 sequence: CASSLGTGANQPQHF. The CDR3 DNA reads as TGCGCCAGCAGCTTGGGGACAGGGGCGAATCAGCCCCAGCATTTT.